This is a list of T cell receptor beta chains from one sample in a study of blood T cell repertoires in COVID-19. TCRdb's copy holds only in-frame clones and misses some; the assay was immunoSEQ multiplex PCR. The sample yields tens of thousands of clones, more than 75% seen once. Input material: peripheral blood. These receptors all come from a man older than 75 with active COVID-19. CDR3s include the opening cysteine and the closing phenylalanine or tryptophan. A D gene is named only where the DNA matches it firmly. Clone size is not always given. Where it is, it says once, few, many or a class for expanded clones.

d_call	clone_size	v_call	j_call	cdr3_nt	cdr3_aa
NA	NA	TRBV6-6	TRBJ2-2	TGTGCCAGCAGTTTCGGCCAGGGGAACACCGGGGAGCTGTTTTTT	CASSFGQGNTGELFF
NA	NA	TRBV19	TRBJ2-3	TGTGCCAGTAGTAGACAAGCAGCCACCTCTAGCACAGATACGCAGTATTTT	CASSRQAATSSTDTQYF
NA	NA	TRBV18	TRBJ1-2	TGTGCCAGCTCACTAGAACCCACGGACTTCTATGGCTACACCTTC	CASSLEPTDFYGYTF
TRBD1	once	TRBV4-3	TRBJ2-6	TGCGCCAGCAGCCAAGAAGTAAGCCGTCAGGGGGCGTCTGGGGCCAACGTCCTGACTTTC	CASSQEVSRQGASGANVLTF
NA	NA	TRBV18	TRBJ2-3	TGTGCCAGCTCACCACCGAGCGGAACGCAGTATTTT	CASSPPSGTQYF
NA	NA	TRBV12-2	TRBJ2-1	TGTGCAAGTCGCCCCGGACTAGCGGGAGGTTTACTCTCCTACAATGAGCAGTTCTTC	CASRPGLAGGLLSYNEQFF
NA	NA	TRBV21-1	TRBJ2-7	TGTGCCAGCAGCCCCCCCCCGGGACAGGGGTCAAACGAGCAGTACTTC	CASSPPPGQGSNEQYF
TRBD2	NA	TRBV20-1	TRBJ2-1	TGCAGTGCTAGTCAGACTAGCGGGAGGGCCGTTGAGCAGTTCTTC	CSASQTSGRAVEQFF
NA	NA	TRBV9	TRBJ1-1	TGTGCCAGCAGCGTAGCGTGGAACACTGAAGCTTTCTTT	CASSVAWNTEAFF
NA	NA	TRBV12-3/TRBV12-4	TRBJ2-7	TGTGCCAGCAGTAGGGGTCGGGAGCAGTACTTC	CASSRGREQYF
TRBD2	NA	TRBV19	TRBJ2-3	TGTGCCAGTAGATCCCAGCGGGGGCTCACAGATACGCAGTATTTT	CASRSQRGLTDTQYF
TRBD2	NA	TRBV19	TRBJ2-3	TGTGCCAGTAGCCCCGTTGCGGGAGCCCTCGTGCAGTATTTT	CASSPVAGALVQYF
TRBD1	NA	TRBV7-2	TRBJ2-7	TGTGCCAGCAGTATAGGGACAGGGGGAAAGGAACAGTACTTC	CASSIGTGGKEQYF
NA	NA	TRBV24-1	TRBJ2-7	TGTGCCACCAGTGATGGGGCCAACGAGCAGTACTTC	CATSDGANEQYF
NA	NA	TRBV19	TRBJ1-1	TGTGCCAGTAGTATCAGCGGGTCTGGGGCGAACACTGAAGCTTTCTTT	CASSISGSGANTEAFF
NA	NA	TRBV5-1	TRBJ2-1	TGCGCCAGCAGCTCGGACCCTCCAGGGGGAGGCCTATACAATGAGCAGTTCTTC	CASSSDPPGGGLYNEQFF
TRBD2	NA	TRBV6-2/TRBV6-3	TRBJ2-4	TGTGCCAGCAGTTACTGGACTAGCGGGAGTCAAAACATTCAGTACTTC	CASSYWTSGSQNIQYF
NA	few	TRBV27	TRBJ2-2	TGTGCCAGCAGTGTCAGGGGCACGAACACCGGGGAGCTGTTTTTT	CASSVRGTNTGELFF
NA	NA	TRBV9	TRBJ2-2	TGTGCCAGCAGCGTACGGCCGGGCGGGGAGCTGTTTTTT	CASSVRPGGELFF
TRBD1	NA	TRBV7-2	TRBJ2-2	TGTGCCAGCAGCACCTGGACAGGGGGGAACACCGGGGAGCTGTTTTTT	CASSTWTGGNTGELFF
TRBD1	once	TRBV10-3	TRBJ2-2	TGTGCCATCAAGGGACAGGAAAACACCGGGGAGCTGTTTTTT	CAIKGQENTGELFF
TRBD2	NA	TRBV30	TRBJ2-1	TGTGCCTGCATAAGCGGGAGAGGCTACAATGAGCAGTTCTTC	CACISGRGYNEQFF
NA	NA	TRBV5-1	TRBJ2-3	TGCGCCAGCAGCTTGGATAGGGGCAAGGGTACAGATACGCAGTATTTT	CASSLDRGKGTDTQYF
TRBD2	NA	TRBV5-1	TRBJ2-5	TGCGCCAGCAGTCCTCCGGGAGGTTCTGAGACCCAGTACTTC	CASSPPGGSETQYF
NA	few	TRBV2	TRBJ2-7	TGTGCCAGCATGCTACGGTCGGGTCCCCCCTACGAGCAGTACTTC	CASMLRSGPPYEQYF
NA	NA	TRBV28	TRBJ2-3	TGTGCCAGCAGCTCTTCCCCGGGACTAGATACGCAGTATTTT	CASSSSPGLDTQYF
NA	few	TRBV7-2	TRBJ2-7	TGTGCCAGCAAGGGGGGGGAGGGGATCTACGAGCAGTACTTC	CASKGGEGIYEQYF